This TCR beta chain was observed in a study of STAT3 mutations in large granular lymphocyte leukemia. General study points: In several patients, dominant TCR clone burden exceeded STAT3 mutant burden, suggesting STAT3 mutation arose secondarily. At least one immunodominant TCR beta clonotype appeared in every T-cell large granular lymphocyte leukemia patient.

This table comes from immunoSEQ multiplex PCR, and its TCRdb copy is limited to in-frame clones, with some not included. This sample has about 42,000 clones, with around 80% found just once. Remarks on this clone: Antigen: not known.

V was clipped by 0 bases and J by 6 bases, with 9 bases between them. There are 13 residues in the CDR3. CDR1 is MNHNY and CDR2 is SVGAGI in the germline V gene (reference sequence). The TCR was taken from a human donor with T large granular lymphocyte leukemia. Some clones in this sample may be carry-over from other donors' samples. The sequencing sample was made of PBMCs. This sequence joins TRBV6-6 and TRBJ2-7; D unclear. CDR3 residues: CASSYSTPSEQYF. The CDR3 bases are TGTGCCAGCAGTTACTCAACCCCTAGCGAGCAGTACTTC.